This is a list of T cell receptor beta chains from one sample in a study of blood T cell repertoires in COVID-19. TCRdb keeps only in-frame clones here, not all; method: immunoSEQ multiplex PCR. Among roughly 190,000 clones listed, approximately 90% were seen once. Sequenced sample: peripheral blood. These receptors all stem from a man aged 35-49 years with active or convalescent COVID-19. The CDR3 runs from the conserved cysteine through the conserved F or W.

V: TRBV5-1
J: TRBJ1-1
CDR3: CASSLTGGARTEAFF

V: TRBV5-4
J: TRBJ2-5
CDR3: CASSLSGGETQYF

V: TRBV10-3
J: TRBJ2-7
CDR3: CAISSGTYEQYF

V: TRBV19
J: TRBJ2-7
CDR3: CASSLLAGSGSYEQYF

V: TRBV14
J: TRBJ1-4
CDR3: CASSQVAGAGEKLFF

V: TRBV27
J: TRBJ1-1
CDR3: CASSLSGVTEAFF

V: TRBV6-5
J: TRBJ2-6
CDR3: CASSYPPGSGANVLTF

V: TRBV6-5
J: TRBJ1-1
CDR3: CASTPGQGAPEAFF

V: TRBV28
J: TRBJ1-1
CDR3: CASSFGGVEAFF

V: TRBV29-1
J: TRBJ2-5
CDR3: CSVLPNGRTGGRQETQYF

V: TRBV5-6
J: TRBJ1-1
CDR3: CASSSAATAVWYAEAFF

V: TRBV5-1
J: TRBJ1-1
CDR3: CASSLLGLTEAFF

V: TRBV3-1/TRBV3-2
J: TRBJ2-3
CDR3: CASRTGQFSTDTQYF

V: TRBV19
J: TRBJ1-5
CDR3: CASSIDRGNQPQHF

V: TRBV19
J: TRBJ2-7
CDR3: CASSPLGTSINYEQYF

V: TRBV5-1
J: TRBJ2-7
CDR3: CASSWAGQGSHEQYF

V: TRBV19
J: TRBJ1-5
CDR3: CASSREGVEASVYQPQHF

V: TRBV3-1/TRBV3-2
J: TRBJ2-3
CDR3: CASSLRATGTSQYF

V: TRBV5-4
J: TRBJ2-5
CDR3: CASSLGGDQETQYF

V: TRBV24-1
J: TRBJ2-3
CDR3: CATSPGGEGTDTQYF

V: TRBV28
J: TRBJ1-1
CDR3: CASSLPQGNTEAFF

V: TRBV24-1
J: TRBJ2-7
CDR3: CATSDKRQGARYEQYF

V: TRBV3-1/TRBV3-2
J: TRBJ1-3
CDR3: CASSQRGGSGNTIYF

V: TRBV21-1
J: TRBJ1-6
CDR3: CASSKHRDSSPLHF

V: TRBV5-1
J: TRBJ1-2
CDR3: CASSLSDSNYGYTF

V: TRBV11-3
J: TRBJ2-3
CDR3: CASSTLFDIGTDTQYF

V: TRBV2
J: TRBJ2-7
CDR3: CAIKLYSGSYEQYF

V: TRBV11-2
J: TRBJ2-5
CDR3: CASSSRTSGFQETQYF

V: TRBV5-1
J: TRBJ1-6
CDR3: CASSSGQDGSPLHF

V: TRBV2
J: TRBJ2-3
CDR3: CASNRDRGPDTQYF

V: TRBV7-2
J: TRBJ2-7
CDR3: CASSPGGVGYEQYF